The present TCR beta chain was sequenced within a study of blood T cell repertoires in COVID-19 (dated by TCRdb to the early 2020s). For the wider study: Samples covering the acute and convalescent phases of COVID-19 were provided by collaborators in the United States, Italy and Spain. The prospective study material was composed of cDNA or gDNA derived from T cells, B-cell-depleted T cells, or PBMCs. Subjects who had been exposed to COVID-19, were actively infected with it, or had recovered from it provided the deeply sampled blood TCRbeta repertoires that made up the dataset. The repertoires were made available in a free public database intended to serve as a resource for research on the immune response to SARS-CoV-2. The samples were drawn from two sources: the first 160 participants of the ongoing ImmuneRACE study, and 1,200 or so subjects contributed by 6 global collaborators. A de-identified subject ID, COVID-19 status, age in years and sex were almost always included in the sample metadata. HLA class I and class II types, where available, came from metadata supplied by the sample provider rather than from assay-based typing.

The immunoSEQ Assay, a bias-controlled multiplex PCR, was used to amplify TCRbeta CDR3 regions from genomic DNA. The authors' analysis ran thus. Within the assay, amplification of reference gene primers was used to estimate how many nucleated cells each sample contained. Sequence reads were collapsed and filtered to measure the absolute abundance of every unique TCRbeta CDR3 rearrangement. For each sample, productive Simpson clonality was calculated as the square root of Simpson's diversity index across productive rearrangements. TCRdb re-hosts the immuneACCESS table, in-frame sequences only. Its copies lack some clones; in the studies checked, an unresolved V gene accounts for under half of them, and the cause for the rest is not known. V, J and clone size derive from that table, while D and trimming were established from the DNA sequence. This sample gives 10,000 or so clones in total; 89% of them show up just once. The ten largest clones represent about 5.4% of the sample.

Collaborating institutions collected whole blood in K2EDTA tubes following their own protocols. Collaborator samples were shipped for TCRbeta analysis as frozen whole blood, isolated PBMCs, or DNA extracted from either sample type. The research as a whole found: How much clinical and demographic metadata was included differed by source and by participant, and the metadata was provided uncurated.

CDR1 and CDR2 are read off the germline V gene (reference sequence) as SGHNT and YYREEE. The CDR3, from cysteine to phenylalanine, totals 17 residues. Here the CDR3 DNA is all that survives: 51 bases in frame from base 1. V and J are truncated by 0 bases and 1 base respectively, leaving an intervening sequence of 16 bases. As for this clone: Its antigen is unknown. Per-nucleotide qualities are absent, and no much larger clonotype sits a single base away.

The TCR was taken from a human donor in a cohort sampled during active COVID-19. The rearrangement combines TRBV5-4 with TRBJ1-1; the D segment cannot be called with confidence. Sample: peripheral blood. The nucleotide sequence reads TGTGCCAGCAGCTTGGAGGAGAAGGCAGACCCGAACACTGAAGCTTTCTTT. Its amino acids are CASSLEEKADPNTEAFF.